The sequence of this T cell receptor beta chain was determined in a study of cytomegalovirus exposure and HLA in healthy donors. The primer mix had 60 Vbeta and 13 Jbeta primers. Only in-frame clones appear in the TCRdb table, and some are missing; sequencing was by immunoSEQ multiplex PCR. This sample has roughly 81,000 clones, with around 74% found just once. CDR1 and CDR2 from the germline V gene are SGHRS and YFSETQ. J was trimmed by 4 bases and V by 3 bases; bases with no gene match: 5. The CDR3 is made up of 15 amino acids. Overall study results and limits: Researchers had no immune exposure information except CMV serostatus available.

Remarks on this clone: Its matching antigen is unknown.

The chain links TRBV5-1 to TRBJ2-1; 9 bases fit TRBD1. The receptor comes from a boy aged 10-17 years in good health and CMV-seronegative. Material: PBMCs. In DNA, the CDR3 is TGCGCCAGCAGCTCTGGGACAGGGACATACAATGAGCAGTTCTTC. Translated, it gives CASSSGTGTYNEQFF.